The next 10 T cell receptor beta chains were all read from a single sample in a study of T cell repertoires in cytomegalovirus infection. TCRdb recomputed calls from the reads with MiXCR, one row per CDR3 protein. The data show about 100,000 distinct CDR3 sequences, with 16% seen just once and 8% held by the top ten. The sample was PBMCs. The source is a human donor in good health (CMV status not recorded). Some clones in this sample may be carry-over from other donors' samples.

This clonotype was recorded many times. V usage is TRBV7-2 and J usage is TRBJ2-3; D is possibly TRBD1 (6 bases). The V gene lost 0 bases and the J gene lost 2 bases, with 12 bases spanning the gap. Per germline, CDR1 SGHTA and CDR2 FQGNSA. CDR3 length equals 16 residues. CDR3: CASSLAATGNTDTQYF. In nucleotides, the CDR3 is TGTGCCAGCAGCTTAGCGGCCACAGGGAACACAGATACGCAGTATTTT.

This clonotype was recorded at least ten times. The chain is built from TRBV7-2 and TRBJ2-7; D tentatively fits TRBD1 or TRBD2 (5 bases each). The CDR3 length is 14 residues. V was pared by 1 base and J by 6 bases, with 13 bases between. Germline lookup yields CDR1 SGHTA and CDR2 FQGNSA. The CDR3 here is CASSLVEGIAEQYF. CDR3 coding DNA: TGTGCCAGCAGCTTAGTAGAGGGGATCGCCGAGCAGTACTTC.

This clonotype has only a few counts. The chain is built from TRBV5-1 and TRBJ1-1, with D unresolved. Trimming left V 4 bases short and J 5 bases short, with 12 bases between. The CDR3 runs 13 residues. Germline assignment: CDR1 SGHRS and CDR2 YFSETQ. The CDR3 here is CASSEFSETEAFF. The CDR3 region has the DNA TGCGCCAGCAGCGAGTTCTCGGAAACTGAAGCTTTCTTT.

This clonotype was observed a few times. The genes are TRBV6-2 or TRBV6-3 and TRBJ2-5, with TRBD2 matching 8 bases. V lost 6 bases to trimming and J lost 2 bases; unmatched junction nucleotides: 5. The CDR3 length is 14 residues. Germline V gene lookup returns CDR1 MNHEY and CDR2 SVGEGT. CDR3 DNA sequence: TGTGCCAGCAGAAGAGCGGGGGTGCAAGAGACCCAGTACTTC. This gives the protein CASRRAGVQETQYF.

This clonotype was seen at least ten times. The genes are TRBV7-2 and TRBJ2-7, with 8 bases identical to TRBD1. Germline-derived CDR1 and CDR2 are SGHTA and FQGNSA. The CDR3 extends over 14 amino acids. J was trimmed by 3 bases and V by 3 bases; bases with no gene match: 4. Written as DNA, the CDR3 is TGTGCCAGCAGCTTTCGACAGGGGTTCTACGAGCAGTACTTC. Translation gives CASSFRQGFYEQYF.

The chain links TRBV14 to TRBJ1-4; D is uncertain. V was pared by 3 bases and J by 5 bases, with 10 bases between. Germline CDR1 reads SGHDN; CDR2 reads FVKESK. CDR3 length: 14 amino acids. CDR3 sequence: CASSHWSKNEKLFF. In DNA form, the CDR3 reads TGTGCCAGCAGCCACTGGAGCAAGAATGAAAAACTGTTTTTT.

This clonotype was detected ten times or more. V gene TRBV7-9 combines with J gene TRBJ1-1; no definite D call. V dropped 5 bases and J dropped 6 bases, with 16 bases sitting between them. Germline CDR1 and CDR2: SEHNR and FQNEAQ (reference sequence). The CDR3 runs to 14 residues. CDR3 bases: TGTGCCAGCAGCCGGACCGAGGACGGGGCTGAAGCTTTCTTT. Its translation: CASSRTEDGAEAFF.

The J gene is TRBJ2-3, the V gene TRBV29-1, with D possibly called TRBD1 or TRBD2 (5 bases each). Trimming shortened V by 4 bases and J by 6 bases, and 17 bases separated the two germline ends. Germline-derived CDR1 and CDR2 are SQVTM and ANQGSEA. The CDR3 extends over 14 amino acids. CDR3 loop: CSVVPVRGSDTQYF. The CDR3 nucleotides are TGCAGCGTTGTTCCGGTACGGGGCTCCGATACGCAGTATTTT.

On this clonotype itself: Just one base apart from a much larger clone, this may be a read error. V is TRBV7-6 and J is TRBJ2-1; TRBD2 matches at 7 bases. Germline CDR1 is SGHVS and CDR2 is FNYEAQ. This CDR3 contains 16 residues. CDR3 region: CTSSPRDYSSYNEQFF. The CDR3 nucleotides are TGTACCAGCAGCCCCCGGGACTACAGCTCCTACAATGAGCAGTTCTTC.

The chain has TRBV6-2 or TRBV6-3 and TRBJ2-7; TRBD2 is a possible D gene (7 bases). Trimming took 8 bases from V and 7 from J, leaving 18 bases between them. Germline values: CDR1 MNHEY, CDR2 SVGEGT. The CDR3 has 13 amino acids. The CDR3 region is CASGRGHFKEQYF. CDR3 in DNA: TGTGCCAGCGGGAGGGGACATTTCAAAGAGCAGTACTTC.